These 27 T cell receptor beta chains were all obtained from the same sample, sequenced in a study of blood T cells in healthy people across ages. PCR was performed a second time for roughly 6 to 12 cycles using a sample-barcoded 5' primer and a J-beta primer mix. TCRdb passed the 5' RACE reads through MiXCR, listing each CDR3 protein once. The sample contains under 1,000,000 distinct CDR3 sequences, roughly 46% of which appear only once. Sequences were obtained from blood. The receptors originated from a man aged 80 or over in good health.

About this clonotype: A read error may account for a junction end that differs from germline. V gene TRBV9 combines with J gene TRBJ2-1, with D maybe TRBD2 (5 bases). The CDR3 runs 15 residues. In germline, CDR1 is SGDLS, CDR2 YYNGEE. CDR3 loop: CASARTWESYDEQFF. CDR3 in DNA: TGTGCCAGCGCCAGAACGTGGGAGAGCTACGATGAGCAGTTCTTC. The full variable domain, its missing parts supplied by reference TRBV9 and TRBJ2-1, is DSGVTQTPKHLITATGQRVTLRCSPRSGDLSVYWYQQSLDQGLQFLIQYYNGEERAKGNILERFSAQQFPDLHSELNLSSLELGDSALYFCASARTWESYDEQFFGPGTRLTVL.

The V call is TRBV5-1, the J call TRBJ2-5, with D tentatively TRBD2 (5 bases). Trimming took off 2 bases at V and 5 bases at J, with 13 bases between the two ends. Germline assignment: CDR1 SGHRS and CDR2 YFSETQ. The CDR3 is 14 residues long. CDR3 amino acids: CASSFAYGEETQYF. The CDR3 nucleotides are TGCGCCAGCAGCTTTGCTTATGGGGAGGAGACCCAGTACTTC.

This clonotype occurred many times. This rearrangement joins TRBV5-1 to TRBJ2-7, with D possibly being TRBD1 or TRBD2 (5 bases each). Germline CDR1 SGHRS, CDR2 YFSETQ. Trimming removed 2 bases from V and 5 bases from J, with 17 bases in between. This CDR3 region has 15 residues. The CDR3 here is CASSFGASQFDEQYF. CDR3 coding DNA: TGCGCCAGCAGCTTCGGGGCCAGTCAGTTCGACGAGCAGTACTTC.

This chain joins TRBV20-1 and TRBJ1-1; possible D gene TRBD1, 5 bases. Germline CDR1 is DFQATT and CDR2 is SNEGSKA (reference sequence). The CDR3 consists of 14 residues. V dropped 6 bases and J dropped 2 bases, with 16 bases sitting between them. CDR3 coding DNA: TGCAGTGCGGGGACGGGGGACTCCAACACTGAAGCTTTCTTT. It specifies CSAGTGDSNTEAFF.

The chain links TRBV5-6 to TRBJ1-2; no clear D. CDR1 is SGHDT and CDR2 is YYEEEE in the germline V gene. The CDR3 has 15 amino acids. The V gene lost 0 bases and the J gene lost 2 bases, with 11 bases spanning the gap. CDR3 sequence reads: CASSLAAAGNYGYTF. The CDR3 bases are TGTGCCAGCAGCTTGGCCGCGGCGGGAAACTATGGCTACACCTTC.

The V gene is TRBV12-3 or TRBV12-4, the J gene TRBJ2-7; 11 bases fit TRBD2. J lost 7 bases, V lost 5 bases, and 13 bases had no gene match. The CDR3 extends over 16 amino acids. Here the CDR3 DNA reads TGTGCCAGCAGTCCATATGTGACTAGCGGGAACAATGAGCAGTACTTC. This sequence encodes CASSPYVTSGNNEQYF.

Turning to this clonotype: The junction differs from germline at one of its ends, possibly a read error. The V gene is TRBV7-3, the J gene TRBJ2-7, with unresolved D. The end of the DNA fits TRBJ2-5 better, so the J call may be wrong. Germline lookup yields CDR1 SGHTA and CDR2 FQGTGA. The CDR3 is made up of 12 amino acids. CDR3 nucleotides: TGTACCAGCAGCTTATCTGGGGAGACCCAGTACTTC. Its translation: CTSSLSGETQYF.

The chain is built from TRBV7-2 and TRBJ1-6, with D possibly matching TRBD1 (6 bases). The germline gives CDR1 SGHTA, CDR2 FQGNSA. The CDR3 is 14 residues long. The germline V and J ends were trimmed by 3 bases and 9 bases, with 12 bases remaining between them. CDR3 nucleotide sequence: TGTGCCAGCAGCTTTAAGGGGGTCGGTTCACCCCTCCACTTT. Its protein product is CASSFKGVGSPLHF.

The rearrangement joins TRBV29-1 to TRBJ2-5; D not certain. With 8 bases removed from V and 0 bases from J, the gap between germline ends came to 10 bases. This CDR3 contains 12 residues. Germline lookup yields CDR1 SQVTM and CDR2 ANQGSEA. The CDR3 sequence: CSLRRDQETQYF. The CDR3 nucleotides are TGCAGCTTAAGACGGGACCAAGAGACCCAGTACTTC.

This chain connects TRBV28 to TRBJ2-1; weak D call: TRBD2 (5 bases). Between the trimmed V and J ends, which lost 7 bases and 0 bases, there was a span of 22 bases. The CDR3 is 18 amino acids. Germline-derived CDR1 and CDR2 are MDHEN and SYDVKM. The CDR3 is CASKKGDGGESSYNEQFF. The CDR3 DNA is TGTGCCAGCAAAAAGGGAGATGGTGGGGAGAGCTCCTACAATGAGCAGTTCTTC. The whole variable domain, filled in from reference TRBV28 and TRBJ2-1, reads DVKVTQSSRYLVKRTGEKVFLECVQDMDHENMFWYRQDPGLGLRLIYFSYDVKMKEKGDIPEGYSVSREKKERFSLILESASTNQTSMYLCASKKGDGGESSYNEQFFGPGTRLTVL.

In its sample, this clonotype was seen a few times. This may come from a read error, since a much larger clone is one base off. The chain links TRBV9 to TRBJ2-1, with D unresolved. The end of the DNA aligns better with TRBJ2-7, so the J call may be wrong. CDR1 and CDR2 (germline): SGDLS, YYNGEE. This CDR3 region has 13 residues. The CDR3 nucleotides read TGTGCCAGCAGCGTAGGGTCCTACAATGAGCAGTACTTC. Translating gives CASSVGSYNEQYF.

The genes are TRBV6-2 or TRBV6-3 and TRBJ2-1; D is unresolved. The ends were cut back, 4 bases at V and 6 bases at J, with 7 bases in the middle. Germline V lookup: CDR1 MNHEY, CDR2 SVGEGT. The CDR3 covers 12 residues. In DNA form, the CDR3 reads TGTGCCAGCAGTTGGGCAGGCAATGAGCAGTTCTTC. Its protein is CASSWAGNEQFF.

This clonotype was counted only a few times. This rearrangement joins TRBV20-1 to TRBJ2-3, with a possible D match to TRBD2 (6 bases). In germline, CDR1 is DFQATT, CDR2 SNEGSKA (reference sequence). V lost 5 bases and J lost 5, with 20 bases in between. This CDR3 is built from 15 residues. This CDR3 reads CSASIRPVGGDTQYF. The CDR3 region has the DNA TGCAGTGCTTCCATCAGACCCGTGGGAGGAGATACGCAGTATTTT.

V and J are TRBV20-1 and TRBJ2-3, with unresolved D. Germline-derived CDR1 and CDR2 are DFQATT and SNEGSKA (reference sequence). The CDR3 runs 14 residues. Deletions cut 2 bases from V and 1 base from J, with 10 bases between. CDR3 sequence: CSARTPPGTDTQYF. DNA for the CDR3: TGCAGTGCTAGAACCCCGCCGGGCACAGATACGCAGTATTTT.

The chain combines TRBV25-1 with TRBJ1-1; D is possibly TRBD1 (6 bases). CDR1 MGHDK and CDR2 SYGVNS come from the germline V gene. V lost 7 bases and J 4 bases, leaving 7 bases between the germline ends. The CDR3 is 11 residues long. CDR3 sequence: CASMGATEAFF. For the CDR3, the DNA is TGTGCCAGCATGGGGGCCACTGAAGCTTTCTTT. Filled out from reference TRBV25-1 and TRBJ1-1, the complete variable domain reads EADIYQTPRYLVIGTGKKITLECSQTMGHDKMYWYQQDPGMELHLIHYSYGVNSTEKGDLSSESTVSRIRTEHFPLTLESARPSHTSQYLCASMGATEAFFGQGTRLTVV.

This clonotype occurred many times. This sequence joins TRBV6-2 or TRBV6-3 and TRBJ2-1; 7 bases are shared with TRBD2. V gave up 4 bases and J gave up 7 bases; unmatched junction bases: 1. The CDR3 is 12 amino acids. Germline lookup yields CDR1 MNHEY and CDR2 SVGEGT. The CDR3 coding sequence is TGTGCCAGCAGTTTGCGGGAGAATGAGCAGTTCTTC. This gives the protein CASSLRENEQFF.

The V and J genes are TRBV2 and TRBJ2-5, with no clear D. The CDR3 has 15 residues. From germline, CDR1 is SNHLY and CDR2 FYNNEI. Trimming removed 1 base from V and 11 bases from J, with 20 bases in between. CDR3: CASSEGVTWGNEQYF. Here the CDR3 DNA reads TGTGCCAGCAGTGAAGGAGTGACGTGGGGAAATGAGCAGTACTTC.

The V call is TRBV9, the J call TRBJ1-1; a possible D gene is TRBD1 (5 bases). Trimming cost V 0 bases and J 1 base, with 10 bases left between them. The CDR3 consists of 15 residues. Germline CDR1 and CDR2: SGDLS and YYNGEE. CDR3 amino acids: CASSVGQGENTEAFF. Written as DNA, the CDR3 is TGTGCCAGCAGCGTAGGCCAGGGCGAGAACACTGAAGCTTTCTTT.

This clonotype was observed a handful of times. This chain links TRBV12-3 or TRBV12-4 with TRBJ2-1, with D perhaps TRBD2 (5 bases). This CDR3 has 15 amino acids. The ends were cut back, 3 bases at V and 5 bases at J, with 14 bases in the middle. The CDR3 region is CASSFLAAKDNEQFF. DNA for the CDR3: TGTGCCAGCAGTTTCCTAGCAGCAAAGGACAATGAGCAGTTCTTC.

Comments on this clonotype: This may be a read error, as it is one base from a much larger clone. The chain uses TRBV12-3 or TRBV12-4 and TRBJ2-7; possible D gene TRBD2, 6 bases. This CDR3 spans 14 amino acids. V gave up 4 bases and J gave up 0 bases, with 10 bases separating them. The CDR3 DNA reads TGTGCCAGCAGTTCTCCGGGAGCCTCCTACGAGCAGTACTTC. Translating it yields CASSSPGASYEQYF.

The V and J genes are TRBV11-1 and TRBJ2-5, with TRBD2 identical over 8 bases. With 2 bases clipped from V and 5 bases from J, the junction kept 13 bases outside the gene matches. The CDR3 has 17 residues. CDR1 is SGHAT, CDR2 FQDESV, per germline (reference sequence). Here the CDR3 reads CASSLPPPKAGVETQYF. The CDR3 nucleotides read TGTGCCAGCAGCTTACCTCCTCCCAAAGCGGGAGTGGAGACCCAGTACTTC.

The chain combines TRBV27 with TRBJ1-1; D remains ambiguous. Trimming removed 7 bases at V and 2 bases at J, with 11 bases between. Germline CDR1 is MNHEY and CDR2 is SMNVEV (reference sequence). The CDR3 totals 13 residues. The CDR3 coding sequence is TGTGCCAGCATGCGTGGGAGAAACACTGAAGCTTTCTTT. This sequence encodes CASMRGRNTEAFF.

V gene TRBV4-1 combines with J gene TRBJ2-7; the match to TRBD1 covers 12 bases. V was pared by 4 bases and J by 7 bases, with 8 bases of the junction left unmatched. The CDR3 contains 15 residues. Per the germline V gene, CDR1 is MGHRA and CDR2 is YSYEKL. The CDR3 reads CASSLTGQGAQEQYF. CDR3 nucleotides: TGCGCCAGCAGCCTCACGGGACAGGGGGCGCAAGAGCAGTACTTC.

The chain is built from TRBV30 and TRBJ2-4; no clear D. Trimming took off 7 bases at V and 13 bases at J, with 20 bases between the two ends. Germline V CDR1 and CDR2: GTSNPN, SVGIG (reference sequence). This CDR3 is built from 12 residues. The CDR3 sequence: CASARGYNEQYF. The CDR3 DNA reads TGTGCCTCCGCCCGCGGTTACAATGAGCAGTACTTC. Supplemented by reference TRBV30 and TRBJ2-4, the full variable domain reads SQTIHQWPATLVQPVGSPLSLECTVEGTSNPNLYWYRQAAGRGLQLLFYSVGIGQISSEVPQNLSASRPQDRQFILSSKKLLLSDSGFYLCASARGYNEQYFGAGTRLSVL.

In its sample, this clonotype was seen a few times. The V and J genes are TRBV5-1 and TRBJ2-5; D possibly corresponds to TRBD1 (6 bases). In germline, CDR1 is SGHRS, CDR2 YFSETQ. Between the trimmed V and J ends, which lost 7 bases and 2 bases, there was a span of 21 bases. The CDR3 loop spans 16 amino acids. The CDR3 spells CASANPTGSSQETQYF. The CDR3 coding sequence is TGCGCCAGCGCTAACCCGACAGGATCGAGTCAAGAGACCCAGTACTTC.

The chain has TRBV28 and TRBJ1-2, with 7 bases identical to TRBD1. With V trimmed by 6 bases and J by 5 bases, 6 bases remained unmatched. This CDR3 has 13 residues. CDR1 MDHEN and CDR2 SYDVKM come from the germline V gene. CDR3: CASRQQGRYGYTF. DNA of the CDR3: TGTGCCAGCAGACAACAGGGGAGGTATGGCTACACCTTC.

This clonotype was seen a few times. The chain combines TRBV7-2 with TRBJ2-3, with unresolved D. The CDR3 extends over 16 amino acids. Trimming left V 0 bases short and J 3 bases short, with 13 bases between. The germline gives CDR1 SGHTA, CDR2 FQGNSA. CDR3 coding DNA: TGTGCCAGCAGCTTAGCTCCAATGATCCGAACAGATACGCAGTATTTT. Translated, it gives CASSLAPMIRTDTQYF.